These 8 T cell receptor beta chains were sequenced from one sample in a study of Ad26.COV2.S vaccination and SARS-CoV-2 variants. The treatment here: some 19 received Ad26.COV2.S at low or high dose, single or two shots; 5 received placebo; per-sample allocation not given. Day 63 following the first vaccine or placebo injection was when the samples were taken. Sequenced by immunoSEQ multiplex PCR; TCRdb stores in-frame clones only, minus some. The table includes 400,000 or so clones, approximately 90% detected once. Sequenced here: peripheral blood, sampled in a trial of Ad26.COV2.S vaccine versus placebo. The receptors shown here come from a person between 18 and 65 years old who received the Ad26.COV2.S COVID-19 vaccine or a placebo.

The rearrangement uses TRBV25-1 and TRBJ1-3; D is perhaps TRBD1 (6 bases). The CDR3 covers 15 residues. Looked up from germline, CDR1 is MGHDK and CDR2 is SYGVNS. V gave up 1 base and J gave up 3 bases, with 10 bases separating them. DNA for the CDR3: TGTGCCAGCAGTGAATGGGGGGGCGGTGGAAACACCATATATTTT. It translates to CASSEWGGGGNTIYF.

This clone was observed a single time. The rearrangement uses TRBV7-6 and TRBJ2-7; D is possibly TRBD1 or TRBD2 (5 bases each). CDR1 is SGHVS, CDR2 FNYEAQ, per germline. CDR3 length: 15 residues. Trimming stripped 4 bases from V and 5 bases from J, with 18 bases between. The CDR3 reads CASSSRDPLRNEQYF. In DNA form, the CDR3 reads TGTGCCAGCAGCTCCCGGGACCCTTTGAGGAACGAGCAGTACTTC.

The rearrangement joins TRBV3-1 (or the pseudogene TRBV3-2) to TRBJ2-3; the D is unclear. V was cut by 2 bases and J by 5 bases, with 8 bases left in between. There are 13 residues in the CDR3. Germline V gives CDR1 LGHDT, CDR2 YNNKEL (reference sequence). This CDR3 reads CASSQNSGDTQYF. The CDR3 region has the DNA TGTGCCAGCAGCCAAAACTCCGGAGATACGCAGTATTTT.

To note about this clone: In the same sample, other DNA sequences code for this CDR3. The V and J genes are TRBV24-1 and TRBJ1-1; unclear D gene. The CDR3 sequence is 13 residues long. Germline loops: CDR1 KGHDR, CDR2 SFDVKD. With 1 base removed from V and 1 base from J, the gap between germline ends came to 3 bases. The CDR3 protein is CATSDFRNTEAFF. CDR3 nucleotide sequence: TGTGCCACCAGTGATTTCCGGAACACTGAAGCTTTCTTT.

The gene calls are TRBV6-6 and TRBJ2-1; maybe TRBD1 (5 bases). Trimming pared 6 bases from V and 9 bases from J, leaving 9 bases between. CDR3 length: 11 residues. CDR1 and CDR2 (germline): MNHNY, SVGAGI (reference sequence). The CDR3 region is CASSRDSEQFF. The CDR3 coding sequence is TGTGCCAGCAGCCGAGACAGTGAGCAGTTCTTC.

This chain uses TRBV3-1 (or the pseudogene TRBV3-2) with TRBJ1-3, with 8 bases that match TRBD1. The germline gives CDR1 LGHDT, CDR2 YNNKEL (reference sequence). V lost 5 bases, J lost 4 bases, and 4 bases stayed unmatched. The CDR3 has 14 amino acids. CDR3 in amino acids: CASSSTGGGNTIYF. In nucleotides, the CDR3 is TGTGCCAGCAGCAGTACAGGGGGAGGAAACACCATATATTTT.

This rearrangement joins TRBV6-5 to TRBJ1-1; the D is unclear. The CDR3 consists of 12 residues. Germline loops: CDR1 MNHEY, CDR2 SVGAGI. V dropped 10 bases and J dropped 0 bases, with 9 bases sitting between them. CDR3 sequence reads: CATGSLNTEAFF. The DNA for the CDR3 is TGTGCCACTGGCAGCCTGAACACTGAAGCTTTCTTT.

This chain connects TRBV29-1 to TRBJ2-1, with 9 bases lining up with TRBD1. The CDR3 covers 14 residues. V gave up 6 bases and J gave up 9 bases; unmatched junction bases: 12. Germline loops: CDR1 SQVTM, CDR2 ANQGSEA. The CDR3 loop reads CSVTTGTGLSEQFF. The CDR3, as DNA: TGCAGCGTGACTACCGGGACAGGGCTTAGTGAGCAGTTCTTC.